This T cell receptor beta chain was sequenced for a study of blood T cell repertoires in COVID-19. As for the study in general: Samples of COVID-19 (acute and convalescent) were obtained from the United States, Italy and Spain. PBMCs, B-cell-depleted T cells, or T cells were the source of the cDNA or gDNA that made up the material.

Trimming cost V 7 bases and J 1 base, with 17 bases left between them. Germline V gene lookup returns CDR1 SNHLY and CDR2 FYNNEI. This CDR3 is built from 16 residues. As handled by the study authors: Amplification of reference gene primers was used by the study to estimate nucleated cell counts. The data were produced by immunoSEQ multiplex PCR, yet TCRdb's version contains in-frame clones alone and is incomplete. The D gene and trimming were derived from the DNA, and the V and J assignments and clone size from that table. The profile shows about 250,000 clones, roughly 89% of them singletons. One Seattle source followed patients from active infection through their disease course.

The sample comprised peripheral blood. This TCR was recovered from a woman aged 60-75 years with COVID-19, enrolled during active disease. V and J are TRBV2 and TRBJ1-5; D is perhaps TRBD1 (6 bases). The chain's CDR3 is CASTGTTHRSNQPQHF. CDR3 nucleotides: TGTGCCAGCACAGGGACAACCCACAGAAGCAATCAGCCCCAGCATTTT.